This passage covers 22 T cell receptor beta chains from one sample sequenced in a study of blood T cell repertoires in COVID-19. The data were produced by immunoSEQ multiplex PCR, yet TCRdb's version contains in-frame clones alone and is incomplete. Among 90,000 or so clones listed, over 70% were seen once. Sequences were obtained from peripheral blood. The receptors stem from an elderly man with acute or convalescent COVID-19.

The gene calls are TRBV20-1 and TRBJ2-3, with D perhaps TRBD2 (5 bases). Per germline, CDR1 DFQATT and CDR2 SNEGSKA (reference sequence). The CDR3 is made up of 13 amino acids. Between the trimmed V and J ends, which lost 3 bases and 8 bases, there was a span of 15 bases. CDR3 nucleotides: TGCAGTGCTAGTGGGAGCGCCTCGGGTACGCAGTATTTT. Translating gives CSASGSASGTQYF.

The chain joins TRBV7-8 to TRBJ2-7; possibly TRBD1 for D (6 bases). The germline V gene has CDR1 SGHVS and CDR2 FQNEAQ. V lost 6 bases to trimming and J lost 2 bases, with 14 bases between them. This CDR3 spans 14 amino acids. The CDR3 here is CASRVGTSAYEQYF. In DNA form, the CDR3 reads TGTGCCAGCAGAGTTGGGACATCCGCCTACGAGCAGTACTTC. The complete variable domain, with remaining parts taken from reference TRBV7-8 and TRBJ2-7, reads GAGVSQSPRYKVAKRGQDVALRCDPISGHVSLFWYQQALGQGPEFLTYFQNEAQLDKSGLPSDRFFAERPEGSVSTLKIQRTQQEDSAVYLCASRVGTSAYEQYFGPGTRLTVT.

V usage is TRBV18 and J usage is TRBJ1-1; the D is unclear. The V and J ends lost 3 bases and 4 bases respectively, with 12 bases between them. Germline CDR1 is KGHSH and CDR2 is LQKENI. The CDR3 runs 14 residues. As DNA, the CDR3 is TGTGCCAGCTCACCTAACCTAGAAGTCACTGAAGCTTTCTTT. Protein: CASSPNLEVTEAFF. The entire variable domain, with the rest obtained from reference TRBV18 and TRBJ1-1, is as follows: NAGVMQNPRHLVRRRGQEARLRCSPMKGHSHVYWYRQLPEEGLKFMVYLQKENIIDESGMPKERFSAEFPKEGPSILRIQQVVRGDSAAYFCASSPNLEVTEAFFGQGTRLTVV.

In DNA, the CDR3 is TGTGCCAGCTCACCACTGGGAGGAGCTGGAAACACCATATATTTT. Its translation is CASSPLGGAGNTIYF. V is TRBV18 and J is TRBJ1-3, with D uncertain. In germline, CDR1 is KGHSH, CDR2 LQKENI. The V gene lost 1 base and the J gene lost 2 bases, with 9 bases spanning the gap. The CDR3 length is 15 residues. The complete variable domain, with remaining parts taken from reference TRBV18 and TRBJ1-3, reads NAGVMQNPRHLVRRRGQEARLRCSPMKGHSHVYWYRQLPEEGLKFMVYLQKENIIDESGMPKERFSAEFPKEGPSILRIQQVVRGDSAAYFCASSPLGGAGNTIYFGEGSWLTVV.

CDR3 amino acids: CASRLAGWHNEQFF. The CDR3, as DNA: TGTGCCAGCAGACTAGCGGGGTGGCACAATGAGCAGTTCTTC. The chain has TRBV6-5 and TRBJ2-1, with 10 positions matching TRBD2. The CDR3 has 14 residues. With V trimmed by 6 bases and J by 5 bases, 4 bases remained unmatched. In germline, CDR1 is MNHEY, CDR2 SVGAGI.

The chain recombines TRBV6-5 with TRBJ1-2; 8 bases map to TRBD1. The CDR3 has 13 amino acids. Germline assignment: CDR1 MNHEY and CDR2 SVGAGI. V was pared by 6 bases and J by 5 bases, with 5 bases of the junction left unmatched. The CDR3 DNA follows: TGTGCCAGCAGGACCGGGACAGGATATGGCTACACCTTC. Its protein is CASRTGTGYGYTF.

The chain links TRBV7-9 to TRBJ1-2; no reliable D call. The CDR3 contains 12 residues. Germline V lookup: CDR1 SEHNR, CDR2 FQNEAQ (reference sequence). Trimming pared 1 base from V and 8 bases from J, leaving 8 bases between. The CDR3 nucleotides read TGTGCCAGCAGCTTAGAACAGCGGGGCTACACCTTC. Translating gives CASSLEQRGYTF.

V is TRBV7-2 and J is TRBJ1-2; TRBD1 aligns across 7 bases. The germline CDR1 and CDR2 sequences are SGHTA and FQGNSA. This CDR3 is built from 16 residues. Trimming cost V 4 bases and J 8 bases; bases outside gene matches: 16. CDR3 amino acids: CASSSYPLDRAGGYTF. The DNA for the CDR3 is TGTGCCAGCAGCTCTTACCCCTTAGACAGGGCTGGCGGCTACACCTTC.

The genes are TRBV28 and TRBJ1-4, with a tentative D call TRBD1 (5 bases). Germline V gene sequence: CDR1 MDHEN, CDR2 SYDVKM. The CDR3 sequence is 15 residues long. With 3 bases removed from V and 7 bases from J, the gap between germline ends came to 15 bases. CDR3 sequence reads: CASSLDNPASEKLFF. CDR3 DNA sequence: TGTGCCAGCAGTTTGGACAACCCGGCCAGTGAAAAACTGTTTTTT.

The V gene is TRBV4-2, the J gene TRBJ2-7, with TRBD1 matching over 10 bases. This CDR3 is 17 amino acids long. Germline V lookup: CDR1 LGHNA, CDR2 YNFKEQ. With V trimmed by 0 bases and J by 1 base, 6 bases remained unmatched. CDR3 in DNA: TGTGCCAGCAGCCAAGATCTAGGGACAGGGGAGTCCTACGAGCAGTACTTC. It specifies CASSQDLGTGESYEQYF.

The chain carries TRBV15 and TRBJ2-1; 9 bases line up with TRBD1. V shed 2 bases and J 8 bases; nucleotides not matched to a gene: 22. CDR1 and CDR2 from the germline V gene are LNHNV and YYDKDF (reference sequence). CDR3 length equals 20 residues. This CDR3 is CATSRSRGQGLLSDGDEQFF. The CDR3 bases are TGTGCCACCAGCAGATCCCGGGGACAGGGACTCTTGTCGGATGGGGATGAGCAGTTCTTC.

CDR3 residues: CASSLMAVPDTQYF. The CDR3, as DNA: TGTGCCAGCAGCTTAATGGCCGTTCCGGATACGCAGTATTTT. The chain couples TRBV11-1 to TRBJ2-3; D is undetermined. CDR1 is SGHAT and CDR2 is FQDESV in the germline V gene (reference sequence). The CDR3 consists of 14 residues. Between the trimmed V and J ends, which lost 2 bases and 6 bases, there was a span of 12 bases.

This clone was observed a handful of times. J is TRBJ2-1 and V is TRBV6-2 or TRBV6-3, with 13 bases matching TRBD2. The length of the CDR3 is 17 residues. Germline loops: CDR1 MNHEY, CDR2 SVGEGT. Trimming at V came to 5 bases and at J to 4 bases, leaving 8 bases not matched to a gene. DNA of the CDR3: TGTGCCAGCAGTAAAAGGACTAGCGGGAGTCGTTACAATGAGCAGTTCTTC. This gives the protein CASSKRTSGSRYNEQFF.

The chain carries TRBV2 and TRBJ1-1; TRBD1 agrees at 8 bases. CDR1 SNHLY and CDR2 FYNNEI come from the germline V gene. The CDR3 length is 14 residues. V was pared by 6 bases and J by 3 bases, with 6 bases of the junction left unmatched. The CDR3 region is CASSPRDRYTEAFF. CDR3 nucleotide sequence: TGTGCCAGCAGCCCCCGGGACAGGTACACTGAAGCTTTCTTT.

This rearrangement joins TRBV5-1 to TRBJ1-6, with D possibly matching TRBD1 (6 bases). The V gene's germline CDR1 is SGHRS and CDR2 YFSETQ. V lost 7 bases and J 7 bases, leaving 18 bases between the germline ends. CDR3 length: 15 residues. This CDR3 reads CASSNAGTRNSPLHF. DNA for the CDR3: TGCGCCAGCTCAAACGCCGGGACACGAAATTCACCCCTCCACTTT.

This chain uses TRBV5-4 with TRBJ2-7, with 14 bases matching TRBD2. CDR3 length: 19 residues. J gave up 2 bases and V 4 bases, and 14 bases lay outside the gene matches. CDR1 SGHNT and CDR2 YYREEE come from the germline V gene (reference sequence). CDR3 amino acids: CASSHHGTSGSGGPYEQYF. The CDR3 coding sequence is TGTGCCAGCAGCCACCACGGGACTAGCGGGAGTGGGGGCCCCTACGAGCAGTACTTC.

The rearrangement uses TRBV20-1 and TRBJ1-6, with a tentative D call TRBD1 (6 bases). Trimming removed 3 bases at V and 7 bases at J, with 10 bases between. Germline assignment: CDR1 DFQATT and CDR2 SNEGSKA (reference sequence). This CDR3 is built from 13 residues. CDR3 in amino acids: CSASAGENSPLHF. Here the CDR3 DNA reads TGCAGTGCTAGTGCAGGGGAGAATTCACCCCTCCACTTT.

CDR3 coding DNA: TGTGCCAGTCAGGGGGCGATTGTTAACACTGAAGCTTTCTTT. Translation gives CASQGAIVNTEAFF. This chain joins TRBV6-5 and TRBJ1-1; TRBD1 matches at 8 bases. Per germline, CDR1 MNHEY and CDR2 SVGAGI. The CDR3 is 14 amino acids. The junction had 8 bases not matched to a gene; V was cut back by 9 bases and J by 2 bases.

J is TRBJ1-1 and V is TRBV5-1; 8 bases are a match to TRBD1. The CDR3 extends over 13 amino acids. Trimming removed 6 bases from V and 6 bases from J; junction bases left unmatched: 7. Per the germline V gene, CDR1 is SGHRS and CDR2 is YFSETQ. The CDR3 DNA follows: TGCGCCAGCAATTCTGACAGGGGCGCTGAAGCTTTCTTT. Amino acids: CASNSDRGAEAFF.

The gene calls are TRBV19 and TRBJ1-4, with 10 bases that match TRBD1. Germline V gives CDR1 LNHDA, CDR2 SQIVND (reference sequence). The CDR3 extends over 16 amino acids. J was trimmed by 2 bases and V by 8 bases; bases with no gene match: 8. The CDR3 is CASGPGQGSTNEKLFF. Written as DNA, the CDR3 is TGTGCCAGTGGACCGGGACAGGGGTCCACTAATGAAAAACTGTTTTTT.

The V gene is TRBV19, the J gene TRBJ2-3; 10 nucleotides agree with TRBD2. Unmatched junction bases numbered 9, after V lost 9 bases and J lost 6 bases. The germline CDR1 and CDR2 sequences are LNHDA and SQIVND (reference sequence). CDR3 length equals 14 residues. The CDR3 DNA reads TGTGCCAGCAACGGACTAGCGGCCGCTGATACGCAGTATTTT. Its protein is CASNGLAAADTQYF.

The chain recombines TRBV7-8 with TRBJ1-3, with 12 positions matching TRBD1. V trimming: 8 bases; J trimming: 0 bases; junction bases outside the gene matches: 8. The CDR3 has 17 residues. CDR1 is SGHVS and CDR2 is FQNEAQ in the germline V gene. As DNA, the CDR3 is TGTGCCAGCTTTCCGGGACAGGGGGCCCTCTCTGGAAACACCATATATTTT. It codes for CASFPGQGALSGNTIYF.